These T cell receptor beta chains were read from a single sample in a study of blood T cell repertoires in COVID-19. Here immunoSEQ multiplex PCR was the method, and the copy in TCRdb shows in-frame clones only, minus some. The repertoire holds over 85,000 clones, with over 75% as singletons. Sequencing input: peripheral blood. The receptors shown here come from a woman of 80 years or more with COVID-19, enrolled during active disease. Both conserved end residues are part of each CDR3. Fields, in order: CDR3 length, D gene, J gene, V gene, clone size, CDR3 DNA, CDR3 protein. The D gene is left open where the match is weak. A clone size is listed for some rows: how often the clone was seen (once, few, many), or a class if it is expanded.

CDR3 length: 15; D gene: -; J gene: TRBJ1-2; V gene: TRBV19; clone size: -; CDR3 DNA: TGTGCCAGTAGTATCCATGGACAGTCAAATTATGGCTACACCTTC; CDR3 protein: CASSIHGQSNYGYTF
CDR3 length: 15; D gene: -; J gene: TRBJ2-3; V gene: TRBV7-3; clone size: -; CDR3 DNA: TGTGCCAGCAGCTCGGGCGGGGAGAGCACAGATACGCAGTATTTT; CDR3 protein: CASSSGGESTDTQYF
CDR3 length: 15; D gene: -; J gene: TRBJ1-4; V gene: TRBV11-2; clone size: -; CDR3 DNA: TGTGCCAGCAGCCCTTCGGGGAACACTAATGAAAAACTGTTTTTT; CDR3 protein: CASSPSGNTNEKLFF
CDR3 length: 14; D gene: TRBD1; J gene: TRBJ2-7; V gene: TRBV5-4; clone size: -; CDR3 DNA: TGTGCCAGCAGCTTCTCCGGGACAGGACATCGGCAGTACTTC; CDR3 protein: CASSFSGTGHRQYF
CDR3 length: 18; D gene: TRBD1; J gene: TRBJ2-2; V gene: TRBV7-2; clone size: -; CDR3 DNA: TGTGCCAGCAGCTTCGGGACAGGGGGCGTACGAATAACCGGGGAGCTGTTTTTT; CDR3 protein: CASSFGTGGVRITGELFF
CDR3 length: 14; D gene: TRBD1; J gene: TRBJ1-2; V gene: TRBV18; clone size: -; CDR3 DNA: TGTGCCAGCTCACGGGACAGTGGAAACTATGGCTACACCTTC; CDR3 protein: CASSRDSGNYGYTF
CDR3 length: 15; D gene: TRBD2; J gene: TRBJ2-1; V gene: TRBV11-3; clone size: -; CDR3 DNA: TGTGCCAGCAGCTCAGATAGCGGGGGGGCGGCTGAGCAGTTCTTC; CDR3 protein: CASSSDSGGAAEQFF
CDR3 length: 14; D gene: -; J gene: TRBJ2-7; V gene: TRBV5-1; clone size: -; CDR3 DNA: TGCGCCAGCAGCTTGGGCAGGGCTAACTACGAGCAGTACTTC; CDR3 protein: CASSLGRANYEQYF
CDR3 length: 14; D gene: -; J gene: TRBJ1-3; V gene: TRBV19; clone size: few; CDR3 DNA: TGTGCCAGTAGTTCGAGGTGGTCTGGAAACACCATATATTTT; CDR3 protein: CASSSRWSGNTIYF
CDR3 length: 17; D gene: TRBD2; J gene: TRBJ2-3; V gene: TRBV7-2; clone size: -; CDR3 DNA: TGTGCCAGCAGCTTCACCCCACTAGCGGGAGCTGTAGATACGCAGTATTTT; CDR3 protein: CASSFTPLAGAVDTQYF
CDR3 length: 11; D gene: -; J gene: TRBJ2-7; V gene: TRBV19; clone size: -; CDR3 DNA: TGTGCCAGTAGTAATTCAGGGCGGCAGTACTTC; CDR3 protein: CASSNSGRQYF
CDR3 length: 15; D gene: TRBD1; J gene: TRBJ1-6; V gene: TRBV7-8; clone size: -; CDR3 DNA: TGTGCCAGCAGCCCCTTGACAGGGATCAGTTCACCCCTCCACTTT; CDR3 protein: CASSPLTGISSPLHF
CDR3 length: 13; D gene: -; J gene: TRBJ2-1; V gene: TRBV3-1/TRBV3-2; clone size: -; CDR3 DNA: TGTGCCAGCAGATCGGTACAGGACAATGAGCAGTTCTTC; CDR3 protein: CASRSVQDNEQFF
CDR3 length: 17; D gene: -; J gene: TRBJ1-4; V gene: TRBV27; clone size: few; CDR3 DNA: TGTGCCAGCAGTTCCAGTAGAGCGACAGGAACTAATGAAAAACTGTTTTTT; CDR3 protein: CASSSSRATGTNEKLFF
CDR3 length: 14; D gene: -; J gene: TRBJ2-2; V gene: TRBV2; clone size: -; CDR3 DNA: TGTGCCAGCAGTGTGGGCCTCCACACCGGGGAGCTGTTTTTT; CDR3 protein: CASSVGLHTGELFF
CDR3 length: 14; D gene: TRBD1; J gene: TRBJ2-7; V gene: TRBV2; clone size: -; CDR3 DNA: TGTGCCAGCATTCTAGACAGGGGGAACTACGAGCAGTACTTC; CDR3 protein: CASILDRGNYEQYF
CDR3 length: 16; D gene: TRBD2; J gene: TRBJ2-1; V gene: TRBV27; clone size: -; CDR3 DNA: TGTGCCAGCACCCAAACTAGCGGGAGGCTCTACAATGAGCAGTTCTTC; CDR3 protein: CASTQTSGRLYNEQFF
CDR3 length: 13; D gene: -; J gene: TRBJ2-1; V gene: TRBV30; clone size: -; CDR3 DNA: TGTGCCTGGATCGGTGGAGGGTACAATGAGCAGTTCTTC; CDR3 protein: CAWIGGGYNEQFF
CDR3 length: 12; D gene: -; J gene: TRBJ2-3; V gene: TRBV27; clone size: few; CDR3 DNA: TGCGCCTCTGGGGGGGCATCGGATACGCAGTATTTT; CDR3 protein: CASGGASDTQYF
CDR3 length: 14; D gene: TRBD1; J gene: TRBJ2-7; V gene: TRBV7-8; clone size: few; CDR3 DNA: TGTGCCAGCAGCTTGACCGGGACAGGGATCGAGCAGTACTTC; CDR3 protein: CASSLTGTGIEQYF
CDR3 length: 19; D gene: TRBD1; J gene: TRBJ2-7; V gene: TRBV19; clone size: -; CDR3 DNA: TGTGCCAGTTGGCGACGTCCCGGGACAGGGGCCAACCAGGCCTACGAGCAGTACTTC; CDR3 protein: CASWRRPGTGANQAYEQYF
CDR3 length: 16; D gene: -; J gene: TRBJ2-7; V gene: TRBV27; clone size: -; CDR3 DNA: TGTGCCAGCAGTACGGGGGACGGACTATACTCCTACGAGCAGTACTTC; CDR3 protein: CASSTGDGLYSYEQYF
CDR3 length: 14; D gene: TRBD1; J gene: TRBJ1-1; V gene: TRBV18; clone size: -; CDR3 DNA: TGTGCCATCCCGCCAGGGGGACCCGACACTGAAGCTTTCTTT; CDR3 protein: CAIPPGGPDTEAFF
CDR3 length: 16; D gene: -; J gene: TRBJ2-1; V gene: TRBV7-3; clone size: -; CDR3 DNA: TGTGCCAGCAGCCCCAGGGGCGGGGGTACCTACAATGAGCAGTTCTTC; CDR3 protein: CASSPRGGGTYNEQFF
CDR3 length: 12; D gene: TRBD1; J gene: TRBJ1-2; V gene: TRBV10-3; clone size: -; CDR3 DNA: TGTGCCATCAGTGGACAGGGGGGTGGCTACACCTTC; CDR3 protein: CAISGQGGGYTF
CDR3 length: 16; D gene: TRBD1; J gene: TRBJ2-2; V gene: TRBV20-1; clone size: -; CDR3 DNA: TGCAGTGCTAGTGGTTCGGACAGGCTCTACACCGGGGAGCTGTTTTTT; CDR3 protein: CSASGSDRLYTGELFF
CDR3 length: 14; D gene: -; J gene: TRBJ2-3; V gene: TRBV5-6; clone size: -; CDR3 DNA: TGTGCCAGCAGCTTGGCGGGGGGCGCAGATACGCAGTATTTT; CDR3 protein: CASSLAGGADTQYF
CDR3 length: 13; D gene: -; J gene: TRBJ1-4; V gene: TRBV7-9; clone size: -; CDR3 DNA: TGTGCCAGCAGCTTGCCGGGGGATGAAAAACTGTTTTTT; CDR3 protein: CASSLPGDEKLFF
CDR3 length: 15; D gene: TRBD1; J gene: TRBJ1-5; V gene: TRBV14; clone size: once; CDR3 DNA: TGTGCCAGCAGCCAAGGACAGGGGTCCGGTCAGCCCCAGCATTTT; CDR3 protein: CASSQGQGSGQPQHF
CDR3 length: 14; D gene: -; J gene: TRBJ2-5; V gene: TRBV10-3; clone size: -; CDR3 DNA: TGTGCCATCAGTGAGTCGAGGGATGGGGAGACCCAGTACTTC; CDR3 protein: CAISESRDGETQYF
CDR3 length: 14; D gene: -; J gene: TRBJ1-2; V gene: TRBV4-2; clone size: -; CDR3 DNA: TGTGCCAGCAGCCAAGATCAAGGGGCGCGGGGCTACACCTTC; CDR3 protein: CASSQDQGARGYTF
CDR3 length: 14; D gene: -; J gene: TRBJ2-7; V gene: TRBV25-1; clone size: -; CDR3 DNA: TGTGCCAGCAGTTCGGTCATTGCGGGCTACGAGCAGTACTTC; CDR3 protein: CASSSVIAGYEQYF
CDR3 length: 17; D gene: TRBD1; J gene: TRBJ2-3; V gene: TRBV5-5; clone size: -; CDR3 DNA: TGTGCCAGCAGCTTGGAACAGGGGGATACTAGCACAGATACGCAGTATTTT; CDR3 protein: CASSLEQGDTSTDTQYF
CDR3 length: 14; D gene: TRBD2; J gene: TRBJ2-3; V gene: TRBV7-2; clone size: -; CDR3 DNA: TGTGCCAGCAGCCCGGGACTAAACACAGATACGCAGTATTTT; CDR3 protein: CASSPGLNTDTQYF